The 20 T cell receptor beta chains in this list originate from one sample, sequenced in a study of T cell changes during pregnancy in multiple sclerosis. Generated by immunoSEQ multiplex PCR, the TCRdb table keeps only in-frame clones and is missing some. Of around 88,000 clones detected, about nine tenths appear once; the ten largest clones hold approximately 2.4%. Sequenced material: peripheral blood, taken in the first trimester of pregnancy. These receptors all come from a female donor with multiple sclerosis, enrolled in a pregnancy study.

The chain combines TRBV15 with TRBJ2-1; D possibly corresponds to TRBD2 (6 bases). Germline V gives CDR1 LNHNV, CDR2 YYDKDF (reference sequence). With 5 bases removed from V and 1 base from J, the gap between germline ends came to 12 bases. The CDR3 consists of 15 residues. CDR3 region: CATSVSGVSYNEQFF. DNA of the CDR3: TGTGCCACCAGCGTCTCGGGAGTATCCTACAATGAGCAGTTCTTC.

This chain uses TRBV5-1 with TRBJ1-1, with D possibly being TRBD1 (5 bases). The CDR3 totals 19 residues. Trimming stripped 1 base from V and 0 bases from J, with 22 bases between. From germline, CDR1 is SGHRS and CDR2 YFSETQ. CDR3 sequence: CASSLYYKTALTLNTEAFF. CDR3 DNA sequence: TGCGCCAGCAGCTTGTATTATAAGACAGCCCTAACTTTGAACACTGAAGCTTTCTTT.

As DNA, the CDR3 is TGTGATACGGGACAGGCTAATGAAAAACTGTTTTTT. It yields the protein CDTGQANEKLFF. The chain has TRBV7-4 and TRBJ1-4, with TRBD1 matching over 8 bases. The CDR3 is 12 residues long. Germline V gene data show CDR1 as SGHVT and CDR2 as SQSDAQ. Full variable domain (missing parts from reference TRBV7-4 and TRBJ1-4): GAGVSQSPRYKVAKRGRDVALRCDSISGHVTLYWYRQTLGQGSEVLTYSQSDAQRDKSGRPSGRFSAERPERSVSTLKIQRTEQGDSAVYLCDTGQANEKLFFGSGTQLSVL.

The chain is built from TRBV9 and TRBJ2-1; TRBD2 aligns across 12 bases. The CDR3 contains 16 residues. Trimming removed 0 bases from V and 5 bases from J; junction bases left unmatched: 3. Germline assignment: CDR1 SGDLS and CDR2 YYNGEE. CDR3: CASSVALAGGDNEQFF. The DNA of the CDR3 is TGTGCCAGCAGCGTAGCACTAGCGGGAGGTGACAATGAGCAGTTCTTC.

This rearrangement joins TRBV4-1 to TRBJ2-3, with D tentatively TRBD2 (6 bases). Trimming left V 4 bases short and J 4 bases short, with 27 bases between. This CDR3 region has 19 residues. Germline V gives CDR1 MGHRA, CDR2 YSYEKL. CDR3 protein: CASSREIAAAGKTADTQYF. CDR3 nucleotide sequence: TGCGCCAGCAGCCGCGAAATAGCGGCAGCCGGCAAGACGGCAGATACGCAGTATTTT.

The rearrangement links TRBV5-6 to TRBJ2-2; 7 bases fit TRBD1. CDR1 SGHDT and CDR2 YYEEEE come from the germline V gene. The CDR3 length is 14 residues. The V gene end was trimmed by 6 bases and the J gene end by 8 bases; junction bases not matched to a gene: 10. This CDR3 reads CASNLYDREGELFF. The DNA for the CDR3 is TGTGCCAGCAACCTATACGACAGGGAAGGGGAGCTGTTTTTT.

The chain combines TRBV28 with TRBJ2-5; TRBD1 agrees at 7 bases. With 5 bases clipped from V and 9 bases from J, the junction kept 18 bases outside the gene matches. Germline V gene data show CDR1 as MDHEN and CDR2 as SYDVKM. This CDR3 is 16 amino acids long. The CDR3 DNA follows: TGTGCCAGCAGTCCGCGTAGGGGGCCGCGCGAAGTGGCCCAGTACTTC. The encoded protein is CASSPRRGPREVAQYF.

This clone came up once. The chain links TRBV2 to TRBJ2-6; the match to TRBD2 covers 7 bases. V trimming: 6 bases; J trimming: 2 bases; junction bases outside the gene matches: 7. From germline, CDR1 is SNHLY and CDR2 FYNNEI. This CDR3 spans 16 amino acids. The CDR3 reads CASRGGTGTGANVLTF. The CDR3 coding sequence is TGTGCCAGCAGGGGGGGGACTGGGACTGGGGCCAACGTCCTGACTTTC.

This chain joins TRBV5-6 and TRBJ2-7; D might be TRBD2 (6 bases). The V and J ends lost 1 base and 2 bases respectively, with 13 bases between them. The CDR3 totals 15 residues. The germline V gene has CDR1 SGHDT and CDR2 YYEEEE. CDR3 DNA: TGTGCCAGCAGCTTGCGGGGACTCGCGACCTACGAGCAGTACTTC. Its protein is CASSLRGLATYEQYF. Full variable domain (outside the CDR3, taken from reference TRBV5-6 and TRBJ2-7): DAGVTQSPTHLIKTRGQQVTLRCSPKSGHDTVSWYQQALGQGPQFIFQYYEEEERQRGNFPDRFSGHQFPNYSSELNVNALLLGDSALYLCASSLRGLATYEQYFGPGTRLTVT.

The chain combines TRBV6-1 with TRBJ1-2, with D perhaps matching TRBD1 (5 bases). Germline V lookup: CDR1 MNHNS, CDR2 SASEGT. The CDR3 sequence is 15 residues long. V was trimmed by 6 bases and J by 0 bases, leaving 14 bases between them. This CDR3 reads CASRGLQVANYGYTF. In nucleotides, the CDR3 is TGTGCCAGCAGGGGGCTGCAGGTTGCTAACTATGGCTACACCTTC.

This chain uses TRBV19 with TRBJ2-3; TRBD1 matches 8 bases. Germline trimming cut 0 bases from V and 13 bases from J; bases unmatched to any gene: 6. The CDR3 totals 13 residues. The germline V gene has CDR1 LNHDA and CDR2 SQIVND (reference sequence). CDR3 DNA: TGTGCCAGTAGTATAGAAGGGACAGGCTCTAAGTATTTT. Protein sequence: CASSIEGTGSKYF. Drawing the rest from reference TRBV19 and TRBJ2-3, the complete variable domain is DGGITQSPKYLFRKEGQNVTLSCEQNLNHDAMYWYRQDPGQGLRLIYYSQIVNDFQKGDIAEGYSVSREKKESFPLTVTSAQKNPTAFYLCASSIEGTGSKYFGPGTRLTVL.

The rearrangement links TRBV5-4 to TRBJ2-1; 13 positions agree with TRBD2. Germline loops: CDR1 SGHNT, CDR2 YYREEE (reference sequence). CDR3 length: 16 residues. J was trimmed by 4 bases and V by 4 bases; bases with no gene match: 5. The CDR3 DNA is TGTGCCAGCAGCATTGCGGGACTAGCGGGGTACAATGAGCAGTTCTTC. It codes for CASSIAGLAGYNEQFF.

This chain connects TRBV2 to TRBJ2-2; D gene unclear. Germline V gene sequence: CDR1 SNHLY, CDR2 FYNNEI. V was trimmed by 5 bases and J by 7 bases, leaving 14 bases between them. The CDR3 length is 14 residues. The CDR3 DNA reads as TGTGCCAGCAGTTTTGGTCTCGGGTACGGGGAGCTGTTTTTT. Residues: CASSFGLGYGELFF.

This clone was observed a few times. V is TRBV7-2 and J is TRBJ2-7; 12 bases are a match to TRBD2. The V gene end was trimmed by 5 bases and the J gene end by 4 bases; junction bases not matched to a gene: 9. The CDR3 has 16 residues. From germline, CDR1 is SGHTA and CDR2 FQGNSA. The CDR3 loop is CASSQSTSGGSYEQYF. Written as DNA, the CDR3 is TGTGCCAGCAGCCAATCGACTAGCGGGGGCTCTTACGAGCAGTACTTC.

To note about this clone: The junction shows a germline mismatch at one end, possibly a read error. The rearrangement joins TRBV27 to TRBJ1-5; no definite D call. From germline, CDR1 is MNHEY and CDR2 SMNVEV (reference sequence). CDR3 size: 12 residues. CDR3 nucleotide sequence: TGTGCCAACAGTTTCCTAGGTCAGCCCCAGCATTTT. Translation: CANSFLGQPQHF.

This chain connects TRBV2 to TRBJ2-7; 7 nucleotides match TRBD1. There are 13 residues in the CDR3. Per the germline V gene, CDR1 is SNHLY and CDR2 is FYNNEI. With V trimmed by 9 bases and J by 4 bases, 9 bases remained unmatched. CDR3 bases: TGTGCCAGTCTCCGGGACAGCACTTACGAGCAGTACTTC. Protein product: CASLRDSTYEQYF. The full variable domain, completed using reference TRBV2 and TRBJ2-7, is EPEVTQTPSHQVTQMGQEVILRCVPISNHLYFYWYRQILGQKVEFLVSFYNNEISEKSEIFDDQFSVERPDGSNFTLKIRSTKLEDSAMYFCASLRDSTYEQYFGPGTRLTVT.

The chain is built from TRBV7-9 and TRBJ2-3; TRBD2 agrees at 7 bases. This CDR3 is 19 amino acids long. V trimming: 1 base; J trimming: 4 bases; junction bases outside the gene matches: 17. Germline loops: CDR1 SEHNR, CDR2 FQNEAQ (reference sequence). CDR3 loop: CASSLVQNPLAPWADTQYF. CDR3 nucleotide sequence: TGTGCCAGCAGCTTAGTCCAGAACCCACTAGCGCCCTGGGCAGATACGCAGTATTTT.

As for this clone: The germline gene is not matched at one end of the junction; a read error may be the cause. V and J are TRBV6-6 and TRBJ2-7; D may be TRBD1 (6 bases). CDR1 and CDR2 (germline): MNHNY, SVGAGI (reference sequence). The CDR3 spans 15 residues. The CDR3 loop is CASSYSTRGSHEQYF. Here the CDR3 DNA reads TGTGCCAGCAGTTACTCGACCAGGGGCTCCCACGAGCAGTACTTC.

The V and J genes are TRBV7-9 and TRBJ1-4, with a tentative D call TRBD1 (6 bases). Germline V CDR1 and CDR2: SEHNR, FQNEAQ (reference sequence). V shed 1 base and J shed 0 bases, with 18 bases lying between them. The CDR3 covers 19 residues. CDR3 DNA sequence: TGTGCCAGCAGCTTAGTTGAAGTCGGCAGGGGAGCAACTAATGAAAAACTGTTTTTT. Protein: CASSLVEVGRGATNEKLFF.

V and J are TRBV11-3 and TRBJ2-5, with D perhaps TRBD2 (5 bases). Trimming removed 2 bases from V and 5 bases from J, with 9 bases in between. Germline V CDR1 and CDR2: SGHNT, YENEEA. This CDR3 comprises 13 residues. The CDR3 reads CASSLRRLETQYF. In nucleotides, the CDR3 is TGTGCCAGCAGCTTAAGGAGGTTGGAGACCCAGTACTTC.